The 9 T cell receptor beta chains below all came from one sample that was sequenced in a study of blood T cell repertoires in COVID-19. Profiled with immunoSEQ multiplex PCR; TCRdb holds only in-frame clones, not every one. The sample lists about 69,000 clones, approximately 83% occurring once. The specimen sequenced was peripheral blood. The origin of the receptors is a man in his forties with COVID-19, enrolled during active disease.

CDR3 region: CASSPRGGTPSSGNTIYF. The CDR3, as DNA: TGTGCCAGCAGTCCGAGGGGGGGGACTCCGAGCTCTGGAAACACCATATATTTT. This rearrangement joins TRBV6-6 to TRBJ1-3, with TRBD1 as a possible D gene (6 bases). CDR3 length equals 18 residues. Trimming left V 5 bases short and J 0 bases short, with 20 bases between. The germline V gene has CDR1 MNHNY and CDR2 SVGAGI (reference sequence).

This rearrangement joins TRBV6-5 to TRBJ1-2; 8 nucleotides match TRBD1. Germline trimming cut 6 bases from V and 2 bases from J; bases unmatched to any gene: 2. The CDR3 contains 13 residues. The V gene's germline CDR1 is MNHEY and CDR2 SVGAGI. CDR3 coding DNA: TGTGCCAGCAGGGACAGGGAGAACTATGGCTACACCTTC. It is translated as CASRDRENYGYTF.

CDR3 region: CASSIEGAPTNEKLFF. The CDR3 region has the DNA TGTGCCAGTAGTATAGAGGGGGCCCCAACTAATGAAAAACTGTTTTTT. This chain links TRBV19 with TRBJ1-4; tentatively, D is TRBD1 (6 bases). V was cut by 0 bases and J by 0 bases, with 8 bases left in between. The germline V gene has CDR1 LNHDA and CDR2 SQIVND (reference sequence). The CDR3 is 16 residues long. The variable domain in full, completed from reference TRBV19 and TRBJ1-4, reads DGGITQSPKYLFRKEGQNVTLSCEQNLNHDAMYWYRQDPGQGLRLIYYSQIVNDFQKGDIAEGYSVSREKKESFPLTVTSAQKNPTAFYLCASSIEGAPTNEKLFFGSGTQLSVL.

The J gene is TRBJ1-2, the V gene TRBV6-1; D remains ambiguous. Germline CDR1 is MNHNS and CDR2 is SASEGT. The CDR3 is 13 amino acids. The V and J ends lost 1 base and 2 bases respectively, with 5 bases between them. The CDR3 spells CASSEGVNYGYTF. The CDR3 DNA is TGTGCCAGCAGTGAAGGAGTGAACTATGGCTACACCTTC.

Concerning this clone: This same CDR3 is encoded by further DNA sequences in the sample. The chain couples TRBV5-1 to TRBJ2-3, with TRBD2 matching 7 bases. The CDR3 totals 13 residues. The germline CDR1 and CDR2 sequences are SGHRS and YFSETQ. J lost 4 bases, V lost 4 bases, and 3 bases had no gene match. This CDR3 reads CASSPRGADTQYF. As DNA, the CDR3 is TGCGCCAGCAGCCCACGGGGGGCAGATACGCAGTATTTT.

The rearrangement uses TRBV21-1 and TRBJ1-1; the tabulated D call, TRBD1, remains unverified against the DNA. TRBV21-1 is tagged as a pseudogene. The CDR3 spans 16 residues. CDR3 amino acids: CASSKALPVLNTEAFF. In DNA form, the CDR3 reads TGTGCCAGCAGCAAAGCGCTCCCAGTCTTGAACACTGAAGCTTTCTTT.

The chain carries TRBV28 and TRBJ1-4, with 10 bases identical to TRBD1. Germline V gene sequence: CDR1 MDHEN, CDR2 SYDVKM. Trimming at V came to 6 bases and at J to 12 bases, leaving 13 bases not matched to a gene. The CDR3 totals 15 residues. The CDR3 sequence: CASRPTGTGVEELFF. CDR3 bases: TGTGCCAGCAGACCAACCGGGACAGGGGTTGAGGAACTGTTTTTT.

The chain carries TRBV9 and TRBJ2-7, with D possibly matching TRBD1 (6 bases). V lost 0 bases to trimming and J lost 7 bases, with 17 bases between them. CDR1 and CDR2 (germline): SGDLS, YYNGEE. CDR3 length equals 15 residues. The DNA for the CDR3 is TGTGCCAGCAGCGTAGCAGACAGGACCTCTGAGGAGCAGTACTTC. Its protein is CASSVADRTSEEQYF. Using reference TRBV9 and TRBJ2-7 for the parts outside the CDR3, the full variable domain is DSGVTQTPKHLITATGQRVTLRCSPRSGDLSVYWYQQSLDQGLQFLIQYYNGEERAKGNILERFSAQQFPDLHSELNLSSLELGDSALYFCASSVADRTSEEQYFGPGTRLTVT.

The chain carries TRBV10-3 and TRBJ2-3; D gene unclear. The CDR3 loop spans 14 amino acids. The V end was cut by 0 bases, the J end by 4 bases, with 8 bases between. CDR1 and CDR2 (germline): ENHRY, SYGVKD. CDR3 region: CAISESRAPDTQYF. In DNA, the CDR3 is TGTGCCATCAGTGAGTCTCGAGCCCCAGATACGCAGTATTTT.